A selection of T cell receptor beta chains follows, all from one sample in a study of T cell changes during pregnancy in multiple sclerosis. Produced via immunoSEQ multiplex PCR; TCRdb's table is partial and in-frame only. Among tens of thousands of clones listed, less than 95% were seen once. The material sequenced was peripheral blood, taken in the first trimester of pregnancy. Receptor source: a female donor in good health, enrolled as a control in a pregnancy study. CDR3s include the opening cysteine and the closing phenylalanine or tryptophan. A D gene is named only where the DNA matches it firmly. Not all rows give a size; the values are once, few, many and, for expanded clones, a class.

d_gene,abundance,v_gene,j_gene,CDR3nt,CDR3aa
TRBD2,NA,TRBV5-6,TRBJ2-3,TGTGCCAGCAGCTTGGTGGTGGGACTAGCTTCAGATACGCAGTATTTT,CASSLVVGLASDTQYF
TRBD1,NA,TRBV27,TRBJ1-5,TGTGCCAGCAGGGACAGGGGCAATCAGCCCCAGCATTTT,CASRDRGNQPQHF
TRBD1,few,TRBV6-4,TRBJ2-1,TGTGCCAGCAGTCCCGGGACAGGGATCCACAATGAGCAGTTCTTC,CASSPGTGIHNEQFF
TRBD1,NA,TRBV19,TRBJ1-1,TGTGCCAGTAGAATGAGGACAGGGAACACTGAAGCTTTCTTT,CASRMRTGNTEAFF
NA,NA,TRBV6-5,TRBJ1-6,TGTGCCACTATGGACGGGGGGAACAATTCACCCCTCCACTTT,CATMDGGNNSPLHF
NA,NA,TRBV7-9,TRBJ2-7,TGTGCCGGCTCGGACAGCTACGAGCAGTACTTC,CAGSDSYEQYF
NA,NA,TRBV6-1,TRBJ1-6,TGTGCCAGCAGTGAAGCCGTTCGGGATTCACCCCTCCACTTT,CASSEAVRDSPLHF
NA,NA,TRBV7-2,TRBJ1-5,TGTGCCAGCAGCTTAGTACAGGGAGGCAATCAGCCCCAGCATTTT,CASSLVQGGNQPQHF
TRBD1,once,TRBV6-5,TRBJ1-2,TGTGCCAGCAGTTACTGGACAGGGGGCAATGGCTACACCTTC,CASSYWTGGNGYTF
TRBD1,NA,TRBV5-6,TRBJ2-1,TGTGCCAGCAGCTTGATTGGACAGGGGATCAATGAGCAGTTCTTC,CASSLIGQGINEQFF
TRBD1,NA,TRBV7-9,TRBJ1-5,TGTGCCAGCAGCCTAGAGGACAGGATTCACAATCAGCCCCAGCATTTT,CASSLEDRIHNQPQHF
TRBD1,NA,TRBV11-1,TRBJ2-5,TGTGCCAGCAGCGATGTCTCAGGGGGCCGTAAGGCCCAGTACTTC,CASSDVSGGRKAQYF
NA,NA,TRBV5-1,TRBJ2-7,TGCGCCAGCAGCTACAGCTACGAGCAGTACTTC,CASSYSYEQYF
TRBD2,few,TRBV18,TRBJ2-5,TGTGCCAGCTCCCAAGGGACTAGCGGTAAAGAGACCCAGTACTTC,CASSQGTSGKETQYF
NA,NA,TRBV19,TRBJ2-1,TGTGCCAGTAACCCCGGGGTTTGGGTTTATGAGCAGTTCTTC,CASNPGVWVYEQFF
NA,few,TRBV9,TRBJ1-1,TGTGCCAGCAGCGTAGAACCGGGAATGAACACTGAAGCTTTCTTT,CASSVEPGMNTEAFF
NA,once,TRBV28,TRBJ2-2,TGTGCCAGCAGTTTCGCCGGAGCGAACACCGGGGAGCTGTTTTTT,CASSFAGANTGELFF
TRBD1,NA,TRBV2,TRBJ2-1,TGTGCCAGTCATACAGGGGCGACCTACAATGAGCAGTTCTTC,CASHTGATYNEQFF
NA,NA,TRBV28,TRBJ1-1,TGTGCCAGCAGCACCTGGGGGGGGCTGGGCACTGAAGCTTTCTTT,CASSTWGGLGTEAFF
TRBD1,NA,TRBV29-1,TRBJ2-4,TGCAGCGTGAGGACAGGGGGGGCCAAAAACATTCAGTACTTC,CSVRTGGAKNIQYF
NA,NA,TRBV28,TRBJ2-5,TGTGCCAGCAGTTTTCAGGGGGGCGTAACACAGACCCAGTACTTC,CASSFQGGVTQTQYF
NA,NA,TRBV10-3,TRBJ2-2,TGTGCAACGGGAACCGGGGAGCTGTTTTTT,CATGTGELFF
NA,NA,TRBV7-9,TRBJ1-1,TGTGCCAGCAGCGCAAACGGACAGAACACTGAAGCTTTCTTT,CASSANGQNTEAFF
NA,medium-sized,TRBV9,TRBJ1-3,TGTGCCAGCAGCGTAGATGACTTTCCTGGAAACACCATATATTTT,CASSVDDFPGNTIYF